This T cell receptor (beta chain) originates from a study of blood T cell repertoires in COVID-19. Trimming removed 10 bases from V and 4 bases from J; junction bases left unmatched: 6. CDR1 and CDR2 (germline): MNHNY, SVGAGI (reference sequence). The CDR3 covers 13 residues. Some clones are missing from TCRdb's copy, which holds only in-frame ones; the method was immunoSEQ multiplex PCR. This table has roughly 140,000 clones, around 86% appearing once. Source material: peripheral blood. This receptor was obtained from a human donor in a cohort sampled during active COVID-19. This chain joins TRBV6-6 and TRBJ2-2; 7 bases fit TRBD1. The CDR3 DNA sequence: TGTGCCATCGGGACAGCAACCACCGGGGAGCTGTTTTTT. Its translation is CAIGTATTGELFF.